Sequencing of this T cell receptor beta chain was carried out in a study of cytomegalovirus exposure and HLA in healthy donors. Study-wide results and limits: Many donors carried some public TCRs, although rarity characterized most TCR sequences. Later analysis indicated greater clonal expansion among HLA-associated TCR beta chains than among equally common other chains.

PCR was performed using 60 Vbeta and 13 Jbeta primers. Sequenced by immunoSEQ multiplex PCR; TCRdb stores in-frame clones only, minus some. The sample lists roughly 190,000 clones; 84% were seen once. About this clone: Its specificity is unknown. Other DNA sequences in the same sample also yield this CDR3.

The junction had 2 bases not matched to a gene; V was cut back by 3 bases and J by 2 bases. The CDR3 spans 16 residues. Per the germline V gene, CDR1 is LNHNV and CDR2 is YYDKDF (reference sequence). J is TRBJ2-3 and V is TRBV15; 13 bases map to TRBD2. The clonotype was recovered from a woman in her forties or fifties in good health and CMV-seropositive. Sequencing input: PBMCs. CDR3 region: CATSRGTSGVTDTQYF. The CDR3 DNA reads as TGTGCCACCAGCAGGGGGACTAGCGGGGTCACAGATACGCAGTATTTT.